The 9 T cell receptor beta chains presented below share a single source sample, sequenced in a study of cytomegalovirus exposure and HLA in healthy donors. The PCR made use of 60 Vbeta and 13 Jbeta primers. Assay: immunoSEQ multiplex PCR; the TCRdb copy retains only in-frame clones and omits some. The table lists approximately 150,000 clones, around 78% of them singletons, with about 1.6% in the top ten. Specimen: PBMCs. The receptors were gathered from a man in his forties in good health and CMV-seronegative.

V usage is TRBV5-4 and J usage is TRBJ2-3; D is uncertain. The CDR3 has 11 amino acids. Deletions cut 4 bases from V and 2 bases from J, with 2 bases between. CDR1 SGHNT and CDR2 YYREEE come from the germline V gene (reference sequence). In nucleotides, the CDR3 is TGTGCCAGCAGCCTCACAGATACGCAGTATTTT. It is translated as CASSLTDTQYF.

The V call is TRBV30, the J call TRBJ2-7; TRBD2 matches 8 bases. V lost 1 base, J lost 2 bases, and 7 bases stayed unmatched. Germline lookup yields CDR1 GTSNPN and CDR2 SVGIG (reference sequence). This CDR3 region has 15 residues. CDR3 amino acids: CAWSESLAGPYEQYF. The CDR3 DNA is TGTGCCTGGAGTGAAAGTCTAGCGGGCCCCTACGAGCAGTACTTC.

The chain employs TRBV5-6 and TRBJ2-7, with TRBD2 matching over 8 bases. This CDR3 is 15 amino acids long. CDR1 SGHDT and CDR2 YYEEEE come from the germline V gene. V shed 3 bases, J shed 7 bases, and the junction held 12 bases outside the gene matches. This CDR3 reads CASSWLSAGAGEQYV. The CDR3 bases are TGTGCCAGCAGCTGGTTATCAGCGGGAGCGGGAGAGCAGTACGTC.

The chain couples TRBV7-8 to TRBJ1-2; 8 bases align to TRBD1. Germline V lookup: CDR1 SGHVS, CDR2 FQNEAQ. The CDR3 extends over 16 amino acids. Germline trimming cut 0 bases from V and 4 bases from J; bases unmatched to any gene: 7. In DNA, the CDR3 is TGTGCCAGCAGCTTAGCCCTATTGACAGGGGTCTATGGCTACACCTTC. Encoded protein: CASSLALLTGVYGYTF.

The chain recombines TRBV2 with TRBJ1-1; TRBD1 might be the D (6 bases). Germline V gene sequence: CDR1 SNHLY, CDR2 FYNNEI. The V end lost 8 bases, the J end lost 4 bases, and 11 bases lay between the germline ends. CDR3 size: 12 residues. The CDR3 nucleotides are TGTGCCAGCCTCGGACAGTTCACTGAAGCTTTCTTT. It codes for CASLGQFTEAFF.

This clone is a singleton in its sample. This rearrangement joins TRBV10-3 to TRBJ2-7; tentatively, D is TRBD1 (6 bases). The CDR3 has 13 residues. V lost 3 bases and J 6 bases, leaving 12 bases between the germline ends. Germline V gives CDR1 ENHRY, CDR2 SYGVKD. The CDR3 protein is CAISDGGQGEQYV. The CDR3 DNA reads TGTGCCATCAGTGATGGGGGACAAGGCGAGCAGTACGTC.

This clone has only one observation. This chain links TRBV11-3 with TRBJ2-7; TRBD1 matches at 7 bases. This CDR3 has 13 amino acids. The trim removed 5 bases at V and 6 bases at J, leaving 7 bases unmatched. In germline, CDR1 is SGHNT, CDR2 YENEEA. The CDR3 DNA reads TGTGCCAGCAGCCCCGGGCCAGGGGGCGAGCAGTACTTC. Amino acids: CASSPGPGGEQYF.

The CDR3, as DNA: TGCGCCAGCAGCGCCGACAGGGCTGGCTACACCTTC. Its protein product is CASSADRAGYTF. The chain links TRBV5-1 to TRBJ1-2; 7 nucleotides line up with TRBD1. V was clipped by 4 bases and J by 7 bases; unmatched bases: 4. CDR1 SGHRS and CDR2 YFSETQ come from the germline V gene. This CDR3 comprises 12 residues.

CDR3 coding DNA: TGTGCCAGCTCCCGACAGGGACAAGAGACCCAGTACTTC. This encodes CASSRQGQETQYF. V usage is TRBV6-1 and J usage is TRBJ2-5, with TRBD1 identical over 7 bases. Germline loops: CDR1 MNHNS, CDR2 SASEGT. This CDR3 is 13 amino acids long. The J segment lost 2 bases and the V segment lost 8 bases, leaving 5 bases of the junction unmatched.